The 30 T cell receptor beta chains below all came from one sample that was sequenced in a study of metastatic and nonmetastatic thyroid tumors. All patients were untreated before thyroid surgery. TCRdb reassembled clones from the PCR reads with MiXCR. In the table there are tens of thousands of clones, about a sixth of which are singletons. Sequenced sample: tumor tissue. The receptors were gathered from a female donor with papillary thyroid cancer or a benign thyroid nodule (not recorded which). Some clones in this sample may be carry-over from other donors' samples.

By its share, this clone is medium-sized (0.01 to 0.1%). The chain is built from TRBV27 and TRBJ2-1; D gene unclear. V lost 5 bases to trimming and J lost 7 bases, with 18 bases between them. CDR3 size: 15 residues. In germline, CDR1 is MNHEY, CDR2 SMNVEV (reference sequence). In DNA, the CDR3 is TGTGCCAGCAGTCGAGGTATGGCGTCTAGGAATGAGCAGTTCTTC. It is translated as CASSRGMASRNEQFF.

CDR3 region: CASRQSGLYNEQFF. The DNA for the CDR3 is TGTGCCAGCAGGCAATCCGGGCTCTACAATGAGCAGTTCTTC. The gene calls are TRBV3-1 and TRBJ2-1, with unresolved D. The CDR3 contains 14 residues. CDR1 and CDR2 from the germline V gene are LGHDT and YNNKEL (reference sequence). V dropped 6 bases and J dropped 3 bases, with 12 bases sitting between them.

Concerning this clone itself: One base away lies a much larger clone, so this may be a sequencing read error. V and J are TRBV30 and TRBJ2-3; D gene uncertain. The germline V gene encodes CDR1 GTSNPN and CDR2 SVGIG (reference sequence). The CDR3 is 12 amino acids. V was clipped by 7 bases and J by 5 bases, with 13 bases between them. The CDR3 loop is CALRSAIDTQYF. The CDR3 region has the DNA TGTGCCTTACGGAGTGCCATAGATACGCAGTATTTT.

Sample share makes this clone medium-sized. The genes are TRBV11-2 and TRBJ2-7, with D perhaps TRBD1 (5 bases). V lost 1 base and J 1 base, leaving 8 bases between the germline ends. This CDR3 has 14 residues. The germline V gene encodes CDR1 SGHAT and CDR2 FQNNGV. The CDR3 loop reads CASSLGGPSYEQYF. CDR3 sequence (DNA): TGTGCCAGCAGCTTAGGGGGCCCATCCTACGAGCAGTACTTC.

Comment on this clone: One end of the junction fails to match germline, which may point to a read error. The gene calls are TRBV20-1 and TRBJ2-7; D is unclear. There are 14 residues in the CDR3. Germline V lookup: CDR1 DFQATT, CDR2 SNEGSKA (reference sequence). In DNA, the CDR3 is TGCAGTGCTAGGCCAGCTAAACTCGGGTACGAGCGGTACTTC. It codes for CSARPAKLGYERYF.

About this clone: Mismatch with germline at one junction end may stem from a read error. The V and J genes are TRBV11-3 and TRBJ2-7, with a tentative D call TRBD1 (6 bases). Germline V gene sequence: CDR1 SGHNT, CDR2 YENEEA. The CDR3 runs 14 residues. Here the CDR3 DNA reads TGTGGCAGCATCTCGACAGGAATGCCCTACGAGCAGTACTTC. This codes for CGSISTGMPYEQYF.

This clone showed up many times. The V and J genes are TRBV5-6 and TRBJ2-7, with D possibly being TRBD2 (5 bases). Trimming cost V 3 bases and J 2 bases, with 9 bases left between them. This CDR3 has 13 residues. Per the germline V gene, CDR1 is SGHDT and CDR2 is YYEEEE. CDR3 DNA sequence: TGTGCCAGCAGCTGGGGAGAGACCTACGAGCAGTACTTC. Translating gives CASSWGETYEQYF.

This clone has a count of ten or more. This chain links TRBV7-9 with TRBJ2-7; no clear D. Germline CDR1 reads SEHNR; CDR2 reads FQNEAQ (reference sequence). The ends were cut back, 1 base at V and 5 bases at J, with 6 bases in the middle. The CDR3 extends over 12 amino acids. This chain's CDR3 is CASSLVQDEQYF. CDR3 DNA: TGTGCCAGCAGCTTAGTACAAGACGAGCAGTACTTC.

Details on this clone: A much bigger clone sits one base away, suggesting this may be a read error. Other nucleotide sequences from this sample produce the same CDR3. This sequence joins TRBV6-1 and TRBJ2-5; 7 bases align to TRBD2. CDR3 length equals 19 residues. V was clipped by 2 bases and J by 7 bases; unmatched bases: 22. Germline V gene data show CDR1 as MNHNS and CDR2 as SASEGT. Here the CDR3 reads CASSETQSGDSGRGVTQYF. CDR3 DNA sequence: TGTGCCAGCAGTGAAACACAGAGTGGGGATAGTGGGAGGGGTGTGACCCAGTACTTC.

This clone showed up many times. This chain links TRBV29-1 with TRBJ1-1, with unresolved D. Trimming took off 6 bases at V and 1 base at J, with 9 bases between the two ends. The length of the CDR3 is 12 residues. CDR1 is SQVTM, CDR2 ANQGSEA, per germline. DNA for the CDR3: TGCAGCGTGGCAGAACAGAACACTGAAGCTTTCTTT. It yields the protein CSVAEQNTEAFF.

This clone occurred many times. This sequence joins TRBV7-9 and TRBJ2-7, with TRBD2 matching over 9 bases. Germline lookup yields CDR1 SEHNR and CDR2 FQNEAQ (reference sequence). The junction had 8 bases not matched to a gene; V was cut back by 1 base and J by 7 bases. This CDR3 is built from 15 residues. CDR3: CASSLGLAGVEEQYF. For the CDR3, the DNA is TGTGCCAGCAGCTTAGGGTTAGCGGGAGTTGAAGAGCAGTACTTC.

This clone was seen ten or more times. The chain recombines TRBV7-8 with TRBJ2-3; 12 positions match TRBD2. Germline values: CDR1 SGHVS, CDR2 FQNEAQ. The junction had 8 bases not matched to a gene; V was cut back by 5 bases and J by 5 bases. This CDR3 is built from 16 residues. Here the CDR3 DNA reads TGTGCCAGCAGCGCCCGACTAGCGGGAGATCGAGATACGCAGTATTTT. Protein product: CASSARLAGDRDTQYF.

This clone was observed at least ten times. This may come from a read error, since a much larger clone is one base off. CDR3 coding DNA: TGTGCCAGCAGTACAGGGGGCAACTATGGCTACACCTTC. It is translated as CASSTGGNYGYTF. The J gene is TRBJ1-2, the V gene TRBV28, with 9 bases aligning to TRBD1. With V trimmed by 5 bases and J by 2 bases, 0 bases remained unmatched. Per germline, CDR1 MDHEN and CDR2 SYDVKM. The length of the CDR3 is 13 residues.

As to this clone: A read error may account for a junction end that differs from germline. This chain links TRBV5-1 with TRBJ2-1; no clear D gene. The CDR3 is 14 amino acids. Germline V gene data show CDR1 as SGHRS and CDR2 as YFSETQ. CDR3 bases: TGCGCCAACAGCCTAGGCAGAAGGGACAATGAGCAGTTCTTC. Translating gives CANSLGRRDNEQFF.

In its sample, this clone was seen many times. The chain joins TRBV25-1 to TRBJ1-1; D unclear. The germline V gene encodes CDR1 MGHDK and CDR2 SYGVNS. The CDR3 is 16 amino acids. V was shortened by 3 bases and J by 0 bases, with 14 bases between the two germline ends. The CDR3 is CASSDPQAEMNTEAFF. CDR3 nucleotide sequence: TGTGCCAGCAGTGACCCTCAGGCCGAGATGAACACTGAAGCTTTCTTT. The entire variable domain, with the rest obtained from reference TRBV25-1 and TRBJ1-1, is as follows: EADIYQTPRYLVIGTGKKITLECSQTMGHDKMYWYQQDPGMELHLIHYSYGVNSTEKGDLSSESTVSRIRTEHFPLTLESARPSHTSQYLCASSDPQAEMNTEAFFGQGTRLTVV.

At least ten counts were recorded for this clone. The chain couples TRBV29-1 to TRBJ2-5; maybe TRBD2 (6 bases). The V and J ends lost 5 bases and 2 bases respectively, with 15 bases between them. The CDR3 has 14 amino acids. Germline V CDR1 and CDR2: SQVTM, ANQGSEA. CDR3 loop: CSVCASVLQETQYF. CDR3 DNA: TGCAGCGTTTGCGCTAGCGTACTACAAGAGACCCAGTACTTC.

The chain couples TRBV7-8 to TRBJ2-3; 7 bases align to TRBD2. The ends lost 5 bases at V and 5 bases at J; junction bases unmatched: 13. The CDR3 loop spans 16 amino acids. Germline lookup yields CDR1 SGHVS and CDR2 FQNEAQ. CDR3 region: CASSARLAGDLDTQYF. The CDR3 DNA reads TGTGCCAGCAGCGCCCGACTAGCTGGAGATCTAGATACGCAGTATTTT. Drawing the rest from reference TRBV7-8 and TRBJ2-3, the complete variable domain is GAGVSQSPRYKVAKRGQDVALRCDPISGHVSLFWYQQALGQGPEFLTYFQNEAQLDKSGLPSDRFFAERPEGSVSTLKIQRTQQEDSAVYLCASSARLAGDLDTQYFGPGTRLTVL.

This clone was seen at least ten times. This chain uses TRBV28 with TRBJ2-1, with TRBD2 matching over 11 bases. The CDR3 runs to 19 residues. The V and J ends lost 4 bases and 5 bases, in that order; junction bases with no gene match: 16. Germline-derived CDR1 and CDR2 are MDHEN and SYDVKM. CDR3 sequence: CASSYSGRASRRLNNEQFF. Written as DNA, the CDR3 is TGTGCCAGCAGTTATAGCGGGAGGGCTTCCCGCCGTTTAAACAATGAGCAGTTCTTC.

Worth noting for this clone: Just one base apart from a much larger clone, this may be a read error. CDR3 loop: CASSLGAVETQYF. The CDR3, as DNA: TGTGCCAGCAGCTTAGGGGCGGTAGAGACCCAGTACTTC. The gene calls are TRBV9 and TRBJ2-5; D might be TRBD1 (5 bases). Germline CDR1 and CDR2: SGDLS and YYNGEE. Trimming removed 4 bases from V and 4 bases from J, with 11 bases in between. The CDR3 is 13 amino acids. Complete variable domain (other parts from reference TRBV9 and TRBJ2-5): DSGVTQTPKHLITATGQRVTLRCSPRSGDLSVYWYQQSLDQGLQFLIQYYNGEERAKGNILERFSAQQFPDLHSELNLSSLELGDSALYFCASSLGAVETQYFGPGTRLLVL.

This clone was recorded at least ten times. The gene calls are TRBV9 and TRBJ2-5; TRBD1 is a possible D gene (5 bases). The ends were cut back, 4 bases at V and 3 bases at J, with 13 bases in the middle. In germline, CDR1 is SGDLS, CDR2 YYNGEE. This CDR3 has 14 amino acids. CDR3 in amino acids: CASSHDLREETQYF. The CDR3 DNA follows: TGTGCCAGCAGCCATGACCTCAGGGAAGAGACCCAGTACTTC.

This clone was seen many times. The genes are TRBV7-2 and TRBJ2-5, with 12 bases matching TRBD2. J gave up 3 bases and V 3 bases, and 2 bases lay outside the gene matches. Germline values: CDR1 SGHTA, CDR2 FQGNSA. The CDR3 is 15 amino acids. The CDR3 reads CASSFRTSGEETQYF. The CDR3 DNA is TGTGCCAGCAGCTTTAGGACTAGCGGGGAAGAGACCCAGTACTTC.

This clone was seen repeatedly, ten times or more. This rearrangement joins TRBV5-1 to TRBJ1-1; the D gene is possibly TRBD1 (6 bases). This CDR3 is 13 amino acids long. V gave up 3 bases and J gave up 3 bases, with 9 bases separating them. CDR1 is SGHRS, CDR2 YFSETQ, per germline. The chain's CDR3 is CASSSGADTEAFF. For the CDR3, the DNA is TGCGCCAGCAGCTCGGGGGCGGACACTGAAGCTTTCTTT. Supplemented by reference TRBV5-1 and TRBJ1-1, the full variable domain reads KAGVTQTPRYLIKTRGQQVTLSCSPISGHRSVSWYQQTPGQGLQFLFEYFSETQRNKGNFPGRFSGRQFSNSRSEMNVSTLELGDSALYLCASSSGADTEAFFGQGTRLTVV.

This clone was detected many times. J is TRBJ1-2 and V is TRBV24-1; 12 bases fit TRBD1. V trimming: 4 bases; J trimming: 8 bases; junction bases outside the gene matches: 13. This CDR3 has 17 amino acids. Germline loops: CDR1 KGHDR, CDR2 SFDVKD. CDR3 in DNA: TGTGCCACCAGTGAGAATTCCGGGACAGGGGGCGAACGGGGCTACACCTTC. As protein: CATSENSGTGGERGYTF.

This clone was detected many times. Other nucleotide sequences from this sample produce the same CDR3. V usage is TRBV6-1 and J usage is TRBJ1-2; 7 bases fit TRBD1. The V gene end was trimmed by 6 bases and the J gene end by 5 bases; junction bases not matched to a gene: 6. Germline CDR1 is MNHNS and CDR2 is SASEGT. The CDR3 spans 13 residues. The CDR3 DNA sequence: TGTGCCAGCAGCCCCACAGGGGTTTATGGCTACACCTTC. Translating gives CASSPTGVYGYTF.

This clone was seen many times. A read error may be the cause here, since a much bigger clone is one base away. Additional DNA sequences in this sample encode the identical CDR3. The V and J genes are TRBV12-3 or TRBV12-4 and TRBJ2-3; D gene uncertain. This CDR3 spans 13 amino acids. V dropped 8 bases and J dropped 10 bases, with 19 bases sitting between them. The DNA for the CDR3 is TGTGCCAGCCATTCTAGGGCGGAGACCGCGCAGTATTTT. It specifies CASHSRAETAQYF.

This clone was seen at least ten times. This chain uses TRBV7-2 with TRBJ1-1; TRBD1 agrees at 8 bases. This CDR3 has 14 amino acids. The germline CDR1 and CDR2 sequences are SGHTA and FQGNSA. V lost 5 bases, J lost 4 bases, and 6 bases stayed unmatched. The DNA for the CDR3 is TGTGCCAGCAGCACGGACAGGGTTCGCACTGAAGCTTTCTTT. Protein product: CASSTDRVRTEAFF.

This clone was seen only a few times. The J gene is TRBJ1-5, the V gene TRBV24-1; weak D call: TRBD1 (6 bases). In germline, CDR1 is KGHDR, CDR2 SFDVKD. Trimming took off 1 base at V and 3 bases at J, with 12 bases between the two ends. This CDR3 has 16 residues. DNA for the CDR3: TGTGCCACCAGTGATTTTCTAGGGGGAAACAATCAGCCCCAGCATTTT. Protein: CATSDFLGGNNQPQHF.

V gene TRBV19 combines with J gene TRBJ1-6, with D hard to call. V lost 7 bases, J lost 0 bases, and 16 bases lay in between. CDR1 and CDR2 (germline): LNHDA, SQIVND (reference sequence). This CDR3 is 17 amino acids long. The CDR3 DNA is TGTGCCAGTAAACGGGAGGACGGAAGCTCCTATAATTCACCCCTCCACTTT. As protein: CASKREDGSSYNSPLHF.

Comments on this clone: Compared with germline, one end of the junction differs, possibly owing to a read error. The chain joins TRBV20-1 to TRBJ2-2; D gene ambiguous. Germline CDR1 DFQATT, CDR2 SNEGSKA (reference sequence). This CDR3 comprises 16 residues. CDR3 bases: TGCAGTGCTAGAGATACCTTAGGGTGCAACACCGTGGAGCTGTTTTTT. This sequence encodes CSARDTLGCNTVELFF.

This clone occurred many times. The CDR3 loop reads CSVGQWADNEQFF. In nucleotides, the CDR3 is TGCAGCGTGGGACAGTGGGCCGACAATGAGCAGTTCTTC. This rearrangement joins TRBV29-1 to TRBJ2-1, with 7 bases that match TRBD1. The CDR3 is 13 amino acids. J lost 5 bases, V lost 6 bases, and 7 bases had no gene match. Per germline, CDR1 SQVTM and CDR2 ANQGSEA.